One T cell receptor (beta chain) is described in this entry. The germline V gene has CDR1 SQVTM and CDR2 ANQGSEA. Trimming removed 6 bases from V and 0 bases from J, with 6 bases in between. The CDR3 is 13 residues long. Separate cDNA molecules each had unique molecular identifiers attached to them. Each CDR3 protein is one row after TCRdb ran MiXCR on the 5' RACE reads. In the table there are fewer than 55,000 distinct CDR3 sequences, 9.5% to 12% of which are singletons. This specimen belongs to a study of early T cells in non-severe SARS-CoV-2 infection. The receptor comes from an adult who was a healthcare worker with PCR-confirmed SARS-CoV-2 infection or an uninfected control (not recorded which). The chain uses TRBV29-1 and TRBJ2-6; no clear D. Sequencing was performed on whole blood. The CDR3 DNA sequence: TGCAGCGTAAGGGTCTCTGGGGCCAACGTCCTGACTTTC. Residues: CSVRVSGANVLTF.